Presented here are 12 T cell receptor beta chains from one specimen sequenced in a study of control samples from healthy donors and cancer patients. Using immunoSEQ multiplex PCR, the repertoire was profiled, and TCRdb retains in-frame clones only, with some absent. There are 85,000 to 90,000 clones in the sample; around nine tenths occur only once, and 20% to 25% lies in the top ten. Sequencing was carried out using blood. These receptors were obtained from a man aged 30-40 years in good health.

The chain uses TRBV19 and TRBJ1-2; TRBD1 might be the D (6 bases). Looked up from germline, CDR1 is LNHDA and CDR2 is SQIVND (reference sequence). This CDR3 comprises 15 residues. With 5 bases removed from V and 1 base from J, the gap between germline ends came to 14 bases. CDR3 nucleotide sequence: TGTGCCAGTAGTTCCCTTCGCAGGGGTAACTATGGCTACACCTTC. Its translation: CASSSLRRGNYGYTF.

The V gene is TRBV10-3, the J gene TRBJ1-2; maybe TRBD1 (5 bases). The CDR3 length is 15 residues. The V and J ends lost 0 bases and 4 bases respectively, with 12 bases between them. Germline V lookup: CDR1 ENHRY, CDR2 SYGVKD. Here the CDR3 DNA reads TGTGCCATCAGTGAGTCTATTGGGGGGAGCTATGGCTACACCTTC. It is translated as CAISESIGGSYGYTF.

The chain has TRBV12-3 or TRBV12-4 and TRBJ2-5, with a weak D call TRBD1 (5 bases). The CDR3 totals 12 residues. V was cut by 2 bases and J by 7 bases, with 8 bases left in between. CDR3 region: CASSLRRGTQYF. In DNA, the CDR3 is TGTGCCAGCAGTTTAAGAAGGGGGACCCAGTACTTC.

V usage is TRBV6-5 and J usage is TRBJ2-7; perhaps D is TRBD1 or TRBD2 (7 bases each). Germline V CDR1 and CDR2: MNHEY, SVGAGI. Deletions cut 5 bases from V and 2 bases from J, with 16 bases between. The CDR3 has 15 amino acids. The CDR3 DNA sequence: TGTGCCAGCAGTCGCACAGGGGAGGGACCCTACGAGCAGTACGTC. This gives the protein CASSRTGEGPYEQYV.

This clone has a single count. The rearrangement joins TRBV11-2 to TRBJ1-5; TRBD1 might be the D (5 bases). The CDR3 totals 15 residues. CDR1 is SGHAT, CDR2 FQNNGV, per germline. Trimming shortened V by 1 base and J by 7 bases, and 14 bases separated the two germline ends. The DNA of the CDR3 is TGTGCCAGCAGCTTAGGGTGGGGAAAGGGGCAGCCCCAGCATTTT. Translation: CASSLGWGKGQPQHF.

This clone has a single count. The chain employs TRBV5-1 and TRBJ2-3; 10 nucleotides align to TRBD2. There are 15 residues in the CDR3. V shed 3 bases and J 2 bases; nucleotides not matched to a gene: 3. CDR1 and CDR2 (germline): SGHRS, YFSETQ. The CDR3 coding sequence is TGCGCCAGCAGCTGGACTAGCGGCGCCACAGATACGCAGTATTTT. This encodes CASSWTSGATDTQYF. Looking up the rest from reference TRBV5-1 and TRBJ2-3 gives the full variable domain: KAGVTQTPRYLIKTRGQQVTLSCSPISGHRSVSWYQQTPGQGLQFLFEYFSETQRNKGNFPGRFSGRQFSNSRSEMNVSTLELGDSALYLCASSWTSGATDTQYFGPGTRLTVL.

This chain connects TRBV2 to TRBJ2-7; tentative D call: TRBD2 (6 bases). The CDR3 spans 13 residues. Between the trimmed V and J ends, which lost 3 bases and 2 bases, there was a span of 8 bases. The germline V gene encodes CDR1 SNHLY and CDR2 FYNNEI. CDR3 amino acids: CASSDGGAYEQYF. CDR3 coding DNA: TGTGCCAGCAGTGATGGCGGGGCCTACGAGCAGTACTTC.

The chain joins TRBV4-1 to TRBJ1-2; the match to TRBD1 covers 9 bases. This CDR3 is 14 amino acids long. V shed 1 base, J shed 5 bases, and the junction held 2 bases outside the gene matches. CDR1 and CDR2 (germline): MGHRA, YSYEKL. The CDR3 reads CASSQAGQGYGYTF. The CDR3 coding sequence is TGCGCCAGCAGCCAAGCCGGACAGGGGTATGGCTACACCTTC.

This CDR3 is CASSLQGQGGSEAFF. Here the CDR3 DNA reads TGCGCCAGCAGCTTGCAGGGACAGGGGGGTTCTGAAGCTTTCTTT. This rearrangement joins TRBV5-1 to TRBJ1-1; TRBD1 matches at 11 bases. Germline V gene lookup returns CDR1 SGHRS and CDR2 YFSETQ. This CDR3 is 15 amino acids long. With 1 base clipped from V and 6 bases from J, the junction kept 5 bases outside the gene matches.

The V and J genes are TRBV5-8 and TRBJ1-5, with D maybe TRBD1 (5 bases). The CDR3 spans 18 residues. The V gene lost 1 base and the J gene lost 0 bases, with 17 bases spanning the gap. Per the germline V gene, CDR1 is SGHTS and CDR2 is YDEGEE. The CDR3 region is CASSLRTSREYSNQPQHF. For the CDR3, the DNA is TGTGCCAGCAGCTTGCGAACTTCCAGGGAGTATAGCAATCAGCCCCAGCATTTT.

The CDR3 DNA reads as TGCGCCAGCAGCCGACCGACAGGGGTAGGTGAGCAGTTCTTC. This translates into CASSRPTGVGEQFF. The chain uses TRBV4-1 and TRBJ2-1; 8 positions agree with TRBD1. The CDR3 is 14 amino acids. The V and J ends lost 4 bases and 9 bases, in that order; junction bases with no gene match: 8. Germline loops: CDR1 MGHRA, CDR2 YSYEKL.

The chain uses TRBV7-6 and TRBJ2-3, with TRBD2 matching 8 bases. The ends lost 2 bases at V and 0 bases at J; junction bases unmatched: 10. This CDR3 has 18 amino acids. Germline CDR1 reads SGHVS; CDR2 reads FNYEAQ. The CDR3 DNA sequence: TGTGCCAGCAGCTTATATGGCGGGGGGTCCCTTAGCACAGATACGCAGTATTTT. It yields the protein CASSLYGGGSLSTDTQYF.